These 16 T cell receptor beta chains came from one sample sequenced in a study of T-cell reconstitution after alpha-beta-depleted transplantation in children. Researchers prepared the TCRbeta library using unique molecular identifiers, the study reports. Each CDR3 protein is one row after TCRdb ran MiXCR on the PCR reads. The sample contains some 200,000 distinct CDR3 sequences, approximately 11% of which appear only once. The sample here was PBMCs, taken before TCRalphabeta/CD19-depleted stem cell transplant. The receptors shown here come from a child under two years old with acute myeloid leukemia, due to receive a stem cell transplant.

This clonotype was observed at least ten times. The V call is TRBV11-2, the J call TRBJ2-1; 8 nucleotides align to TRBD2. This CDR3 region has 14 residues. CDR1 and CDR2 from the germline V gene are SGHAT and FQNNGV. With 6 bases clipped from V and 7 bases from J, the junction kept 8 bases outside the gene matches. Written as DNA, the CDR3 is TGTGCCAGCAGATGGAGCGGGAGTCAGAATGAGCAGTTCTTC. Protein product: CASRWSGSQNEQFF.

This clonotype was picked up many times. The V call is TRBV20-1, the J call TRBJ2-3; 8 bases line up with TRBD2. J was trimmed by 5 bases and V by 6 bases; bases with no gene match: 16. The CDR3 totals 16 residues. The germline V gene has CDR1 DFQATT and CDR2 SNEGSKA (reference sequence). The CDR3 reads CSARLIQREIQDTQYF. CDR3 sequence (DNA): TGCAGTGCCAGGCTGATCCAGCGGGAGATTCAAGATACGCAGTATTTT.

In its sample, this clonotype was seen many times. The chain uses TRBV19 and TRBJ2-1; 11 positions agree with TRBD2. V was pared by 4 bases and J by 5 bases, with 4 bases of the junction left unmatched. CDR1 and CDR2 from the germline V gene are LNHDA and SQIVND (reference sequence). This CDR3 has 15 residues. The CDR3 sequence: CASSRGTSGNNEQFF. The CDR3 nucleotides are TGTGCCAGTAGTAGGGGGACTAGCGGAAACAATGAGCAGTTCTTC.

This clonotype was detected many times. V is TRBV5-1 and J is TRBJ2-4; no clear D. Germline assignment: CDR1 SGHRS and CDR2 YFSETQ. The CDR3 covers 13 residues. The V end lost 0 bases, the J end lost 7 bases, and 8 bases lay between the germline ends. CDR3 coding DNA: TGCGCCAGCAGCTTGGAACCCCCCAACATTCAGTACTTC. It is translated as CASSLEPPNIQYF.

This clonotype was observed many times. V is TRBV20-1 and J is TRBJ2-3; D is unresolved. Trimming stripped 0 bases from V and 5 bases from J, with 9 bases between. This CDR3 contains 13 residues. Germline V gene sequence: CDR1 DFQATT, CDR2 SNEGSKA (reference sequence). The CDR3 coding sequence is TGCAGTGCTAGAGAGCGTTACCTAGATACGCAGTATTTT. Amino acid sequence: CSARERYLDTQYF.

This clonotype turned up a few times. V and J are TRBV7-9 and TRBJ1-2; D is unclear. CDR1 is SEHNR, CDR2 FQNEAQ, per germline (reference sequence). Trimming removed 2 bases from V and 4 bases from J, with 11 bases in between. The CDR3 sequence is 14 residues long. DNA for the CDR3: TGTGCCAGCAGCTTACTAGGATCGGGCTATGGCTACACCTTC. Its translation is CASSLLGSGYGYTF.

This clonotype has a count of ten or more. The chain uses TRBV12-3 or TRBV12-4 and TRBJ2-7; 11 positions agree with TRBD1. The CDR3 covers 14 residues. With V trimmed by 5 bases and J by 4 bases, 4 bases remained unmatched. CDR3 bases: TGTGCCAGCAGTCGGGACAGGGGGATATACGAGCAGTACTTC. Translation: CASSRDRGIYEQYF.

In this sample, this clonotype turned up many times. CDR3 sequence: CASSYVGLEQYF. The CDR3, as DNA: TGTGCCAGCAGTTACGTAGGGCTCGAGCAGTACTTC. The J gene is TRBJ2-7, the V gene TRBV7-8; no clear D gene. This CDR3 region has 12 residues. Germline V gene data show CDR1 as SGHVS and CDR2 as FQNEAQ. V was trimmed by 6 bases and J by 6 bases, leaving 12 bases between them.

In its sample, this clonotype was seen a few times. The chain combines TRBV12-5 with TRBJ2-3; no reliable D call. Between the trimmed V and J ends, which lost 4 bases and 1 base, there was a span of 3 bases. Per germline, CDR1 LGHNT and CDR2 FRNRAP. CDR3 length: 12 residues. The CDR3 DNA sequence: TGTGCTAGTGGTTGGGGCACAGATACGCAGTATTTT. It specifies CASGWGTDTQYF.

The table lists this clonotype with many counts. The gene calls are TRBV18 and TRBJ2-1; no reliable D call. Trimming took 3 bases from V and 9 from J, leaving 9 bases between them. Germline V lookup: CDR1 KGHSH, CDR2 LQKENI. The CDR3 covers 12 residues. CDR3 sequence: CASSPRSGEQFF. The CDR3 coding sequence is TGTGCCAGCTCACCCCGATCGGGTGAGCAGTTCTTC.

This clonotype was picked up many times. The chain is built from TRBV4-3 and TRBJ2-3; TRBD1 agrees at 8 bases. The V gene's germline CDR1 is LGHNA and CDR2 YSLEER. This CDR3 spans 16 amino acids. V lost 0 bases, J lost 5 bases, and 7 bases stayed unmatched. CDR3 sequence reads: CASSQDRTGRGDTQYF. The CDR3 bases are TGCGCCAGCAGCCAAGATAGGACAGGGCGGGGAGATACGCAGTATTTT.

In its sample, this clonotype was seen many times. The chain recombines TRBV20-1 with TRBJ2-2, with 10 bases fitting TRBD1. V gave up 6 bases and J gave up 2 bases; unmatched junction bases: 6. The CDR3 is 15 amino acids. From germline, CDR1 is DFQATT and CDR2 SNEGSKA (reference sequence). CDR3 protein: CSARQGASNTGELFF. CDR3 coding DNA: TGCAGTGCGAGACAGGGGGCGAGTAACACCGGGGAGCTGTTTTTT.

At least ten counts were recorded for this clonotype. V gene TRBV20-1 combines with J gene TRBJ1-2; no reliable D call. CDR3 length equals 15 residues. V lost 2 bases, J lost 7 bases, and 20 bases lay in between. Germline V gene data show CDR1 as DFQATT and CDR2 as SNEGSKA (reference sequence). The CDR3 reads CSARPNTGLSFGYTF. CDR3 bases: TGCAGTGCTAGACCCAACACGGGCCTCAGTTTTGGCTACACCTTC.

This clonotype was found a few times. The chain has TRBV12-3 or TRBV12-4 and TRBJ2-2; D is uncertain. V lost 7 bases, J lost 7 bases, and 10 bases lay in between. This CDR3 contains 12 residues. CDR3 protein: CASTPRFGELFF. The CDR3 DNA is TGTGCCAGCACTCCAAGGTTCGGGGAGCTGTTTTTT.

This clonotype was found many times. The chain employs TRBV12-3 or TRBV12-4 and TRBJ1-3; 10 bases match TRBD1. The J segment lost 3 bases and the V segment lost 3 bases, leaving 8 bases of the junction unmatched. CDR3 length: 17 amino acids. This chain's CDR3 is CASSFPGTGDGGNTIYF. DNA for the CDR3: TGTGCCAGCAGTTTCCCCGGGACAGGGGATGGTGGAAACACCATATATTTT.

The sample holds many counts of this clonotype. V gene TRBV29-1 combines with J gene TRBJ2-7; 9 bases are a match to TRBD1. CDR3 length: 15 residues. The germline CDR1 and CDR2 sequences are SQVTM and ANQGSEA. After removal of 4 bases from V and 2 bases from J, the junction contained 9 bases not matched to a gene. The CDR3 spells CSVGRPGTGPYEQYF. The CDR3 DNA follows: TGCAGCGTTGGAAGGCCCGGGACAGGGCCCTACGAGCAGTACTTC.